The rows below give T cell receptor beta chains drawn from one sample of a study of cytomegalovirus exposure and HLA in healthy donors. Profiled with immunoSEQ multiplex PCR; TCRdb holds only in-frame clones, not every one. The table shows approximately 89,000 clones, with roughly four fifths occurring only once. The sequenced material came from PBMCs. These receptors were taken from a human donor in good health. CDR3s include the opening cysteine and the closing phenylalanine or tryptophan. D genes are given only for firm matches. Where a row states a size, it is once, few, many or the class of an expanded clone; other rows omit it.

v_gene	j_gene	d_gene	abundance	CDR3nt	CDR3aa
TRBV6-5	TRBJ2-1	NA	few	TGTGCCAGCAGACGACTAGGGAATGAGCAGTTCTTC	CASRRLGNEQFF
TRBV2	TRBJ1-5	NA	few	TGTGCCAGCAGTGAAAGTCAGGTCGGCAATCAGCCCCAGCATTTT	CASSESQVGNQPQHF
TRBV11-2	TRBJ1-3	TRBD1	NA	TGTGCCAGCAGCTTAACCCCCAGGGGGGTCGGAAACACCATATATTTT	CASSLTPRGVGNTIYF
TRBV7-8	TRBJ2-7	TRBD1	NA	TGTGCCAGCAGCTTCGGCAGAGGGGGCGGATACGAGCAGTACTTC	CASSFGRGGGYEQYF
TRBV6-1	TRBJ2-4	TRBD1	NA	TGTGCCAGCAGTGTGAAGGGGGCGGACATTCAGTACTTC	CASSVKGADIQYF
TRBV4-1	TRBJ2-2	NA	NA	TGCGCCAGCAGCCACGGACAAATCCACACCGGGGAGCTGTTTTTT	CASSHGQIHTGELFF
TRBV7-6	TRBJ2-7	TRBD1	NA	TGTGCCAGCAGCTTAGGGGACAGTTACACCTACGAGCAGTACTTC	CASSLGDSYTYEQYF
TRBV28	TRBJ1-2	NA	once	TGTGCCAGCAGTTTATTGGTCGGGGGGCCAAGAACCTACACCTTC	CASSLLVGGPRTYTF
TRBV21-1	TRBJ2-7	NA	NA	TGTGCCAGCAGCAAAGCAGGGGATCCCTACGAGCAGTACTTC	CASSKAGDPYEQYF
TRBV28	TRBJ2-3	NA	NA	TGTGCCAGCAGTTTCCAGGAGGGCCACACAGATACGCAGTATTTT	CASSFQEGHTDTQYF
TRBV7-9	TRBJ2-1	NA	NA	TGTGCCAGCAGCTCCCGACAGGGGCAGACCCGCGGGAGCAGCAATGAGCAGTTCTTC	CASSSRQGQTRGSSNEQFF
TRBV7-9	TRBJ2-5	NA	NA	TGTGCCAGCAGGGCTGGACGTGCGGGCGAGACCCAGTACTTC	CASRAGRAGETQYF
TRBV6-5	TRBJ2-1	NA	NA	TGTGCCAGCACCAAGCGCGCAGGGCTCAATGAGCAGTTCTTC	CASTKRAGLNEQFF
TRBV7-3	TRBJ1-2	TRBD1	NA	TGTGCCAGCAGCCTACAAAGTCAGGGGGCGGAAGGCTACACCTTC	CASSLQSQGAEGYTF
TRBV18	TRBJ1-2	NA	once	TGTGCCAGCTCAAGGCGGGAAGATAACTATGGCTACACCTTC	CASSRREDNYGYTF
TRBV6-5	TRBJ1-1	TRBD1	few	TGTGCCAGCAGCAGGGGGCCCACTGAAGCTTTCTTT	CASSRGPTEAFF
TRBV5-1	TRBJ2-5	NA	NA	TGCGCCAGCAGCCCTTTGCCGGACCAAGAGACCCAGTACTTC	CASSPLPDQETQYF
TRBV7-2	TRBJ1-3	NA	NA	TGTGCCAGCAGCTTAGACGGGGGTCTCCGATCAGGAAACACCATATATTTT	CASSLDGGLRSGNTIYF
TRBV6-5	TRBJ2-7	NA	once	TGTGCCACCGCGGTCTTAGCTGAGCAGTACTTC	CATAVLAEQYF
TRBV28	TRBJ2-7	NA	once	TGTGCCAGCAGTTCCCTGACCACAGGGAGCGGTTTC	CASSSLTTGSGF
TRBV4-3	TRBJ2-1	TRBD2	NA	TGCGCCAGCAGCTTCAGCGGGAGGGCAGGGAATGAGCAGTTCTTC	CASSFSGRAGNEQFF
TRBV19	TRBJ1-1	NA	NA	TGTGCCAGTAGTATAGGTAACGGACACTTGAACACTGAAGCTTTCTTT	CASSIGNGHLNTEAFF
TRBV11-3	TRBJ2-7	TRBD1	NA	TGTGCCAGCAGCTCCGGGACAGGGGGCCACGAGCAGTACTTC	CASSSGTGGHEQYF
TRBV18	TRBJ1-2	NA	NA	TGTGCCAGCTCACCCAGGGTTGGCTACACCTTC	CASSPRVGYTF
TRBV28	TRBJ1-2	NA	NA	TGTGCCAGCAGGACCCCCCAGGGGCGGGCTGGCTACACCTTC	CASRTPQGRAGYTF
TRBV7-9	TRBJ1-1	TRBD1	NA	TGTGCCAGCAGCTTGGACAGGGCCACTGAAGCTTTCTTT	CASSLDRATEAFF
TRBV19	TRBJ1-1	TRBD1	NA	TGTGCCAGTAGTATCAGCCGGGACAGGAACACTGAAGCTTTCTTT	CASSISRDRNTEAFF
TRBV30	TRBJ1-1	NA	NA	TGTGCCTGGAAGCCCGGGACACAGGGAGCTTTCTTT	CAWKPGTQGAFF
TRBV7-6	TRBJ2-3	TRBD1	few	TGTGCCAGCAGCACAGGAGGACAGGGGGCGGATACGCAGTATTTT	CASSTGGQGADTQYF
TRBV2	TRBJ2-6	TRBD2	NA	TGTGCCAGCAGGACACTAGCGGTTGGGGCCAACGTCCTGACTTTC	CASRTLAVGANVLTF
TRBV19	TRBJ2-7	NA	NA	TGTGCCAGTAGTATAGGACTCTTCTCCTACGAGCAGTACTTC	CASSIGLFSYEQYF
TRBV5-1	TRBJ1-1	NA	NA	TGCGCCAGCAGCTTAACAGGGCCGAACACTGAAGCTTTCTTT	CASSLTGPNTEAFF
TRBV6-6	TRBJ2-3	TRBD2	NA	TGTGCCAGCAGGCCTAGCGGGAGGATAGATACGCAGTATTTT	CASRPSGRIDTQYF
TRBV6-5	TRBJ1-6	TRBD1	NA	TGTGCCAGCTCGGACAGGGTGACTTCACCCCTCCACTTT	CASSDRVTSPLHF
TRBV2	TRBJ2-7	NA	NA	TGTGCCAGCAGGAAGACAGGCAACTACGAGCAGTACTTC	CASRKTGNYEQYF
TRBV19	TRBJ2-6	TRBD1	NA	TGTGCCAGTAGTATCTTGGGGACAGGGGACCACTCTGGGGCCAACGTCCTGACTTTC	CASSILGTGDHSGANVLTF
TRBV28	TRBJ2-6	NA	NA	TGTGCCAGCAGCCTACAGGGATCTGGGGCCAACGTCCTGACTTTC	CASSLQGSGANVLTF
TRBV18	TRBJ2-1	TRBD2	NA	TGTGCCAGCTCACCCTCGCAGGGACTAGGGTCCTACAATGAGCAGTTCTTC	CASSPSQGLGSYNEQFF
TRBV5-1	TRBJ2-2	NA	NA	TGCGCCAGCAGCTTTACCGCGGGTGGCACCGGGGAGCTGTTTTTT	CASSFTAGGTGELFF
TRBV5-1	TRBJ2-7	TRBD2	NA	TGCGCCAGCAGCTCCCGCGGGGGATACGAGCAGTACTTC	CASSSRGGYEQYF
TRBV6-6	TRBJ2-5	TRBD2	NA	TGTGCCAGCAGTTTCGGACTAGCCTCAGGTGGGACCCAGTACTTC	CASSFGLASGGTQYF
TRBV4-2	TRBJ2-1	TRBD2	once	TGTGCCAGCAGCCAAGACCGTGGGACTAGCGGTCGATACAATGAGCAGTTCTTC	CASSQDRGTSGRYNEQFF
TRBV19	TRBJ2-1	NA	NA	TGTGCCAGTAGTATAGTCCCTTTAGCCTACAATGAGCAGTTCTTC	CASSIVPLAYNEQFF
TRBV5-6	TRBJ2-7	TRBD2	NA	TGTGCCAGCAGCCCCGCGAGACTAGCGGGACTCTACGAGCAGTACTTC	CASSPARLAGLYEQYF
TRBV27	TRBJ2-7	NA	NA	TGTGCCAGCAGTCGACGGCAGGTAGTAGGCAACGAGCAGTACTTC	CASSRRQVVGNEQYF
TRBV23-1	TRBJ1-5	TRBD1	NA	TGCGCCAGCAGTCAATCGATAGGACAGGGTGAACAGCCCCAGCATTTT	CASSQSIGQGEQPQHF
TRBV6-5	TRBJ2-7	NA	NA	TGTGCCAGTGGTCCAGGGGCCTACGAGCAGTACTTC	CASGPGAYEQYF
TRBV2	TRBJ2-7	TRBD1	NA	TGTGCCAGCAGTGAGGGCCGGGACAGGTCCCACGAGCAGTACTTC	CASSEGRDRSHEQYF
TRBV7-2	TRBJ1-4	TRBD1	NA	TGTGCCAGCAGCTTCGACAGGGGGGATGAAAAACTGTTTTTT	CASSFDRGDEKLFF
TRBV10-3	TRBJ2-7	NA	NA	TGTGCCATCAGCGTAGACAGGGAGCAGTACTTC	CAISVDREQYF
TRBV2	TRBJ2-1	NA	NA	TGTGCCAGCGTGGGGCGCGGTGGTAATGAGCAGTTCTTC	CASVGRGGNEQFF
TRBV6-6	TRBJ1-1	NA	few	TGTGCCAGCAGTTATGTAGTGGACACTGAAGCTTTCTTT	CASSYVVDTEAFF
TRBV5-4	TRBJ2-1	TRBD1	few	TGTGCCAGCAGCTTGGAGAGACAGGGGCTCGATGAGCAGTTCTTC	CASSLERQGLDEQFF